The next 14 T cell receptor beta chains were all read from a single sample in a study of blood T cell repertoires in COVID-19. Assay: immunoSEQ multiplex PCR; the TCRdb copy retains only in-frame clones and omits some. Among 36,000 or so clones listed, around 88% were seen once. Sequenced input: peripheral blood. All receptors come from a woman aged 70 to 79 with active COVID-19.

The chain combines TRBV4-1 with TRBJ2-1; 13 bases line up with TRBD2. V was clipped by 1 base and J by 2 bases; unmatched bases: 2. This CDR3 contains 17 residues. The germline CDR1 and CDR2 sequences are MGHRA and YSYEKL. CDR3 bases: TGCGCCAGCAGCCAAGGACTAGCGGGGGGTCCCTACAATGAGCAGTTCTTC. This translates into CASSQGLAGGPYNEQFF.

The chain joins TRBV27 to TRBJ1-2; TRBD1 aligns across 7 bases. The CDR3 loop spans 18 amino acids. Germline lookup yields CDR1 MNHEY and CDR2 SMNVEV (reference sequence). Losses at the gene ends were 6 bases for V and 1 base for J; bases not matched to a gene: 17. The DNA for the CDR3 is TGTGCCAGCAGGGCGAACAGGGGAGAAGGGGTATATAACTATGGCTACACCTTC. It translates to CASRANRGEGVYNYGYTF.

The V and J genes are TRBV7-2 and TRBJ1-6; D not certain. Trimming stripped 5 bases from V and 0 bases from J, with 8 bases between. Germline CDR1 SGHTA, CDR2 FQGNSA. The CDR3 is 15 amino acids. The CDR3 DNA follows: TGTGCCAGCAGCCTAGAGAGCTCCTATAATTCACCCCTCCACTTT. This encodes CASSLESSYNSPLHF.

This chain connects TRBV9 to TRBJ1-2; perhaps TRBD1 as D (5 bases). V lost 2 bases, J lost 3 bases, and 8 bases lay in between. Germline V CDR1 and CDR2: SGDLS, YYNGEE. The CDR3 consists of 13 residues. CDR3: CASSVQGDYGYTF. CDR3 coding DNA: TGTGCCAGCAGCGTGCAGGGTGACTATGGCTACACCTTC.

V is TRBV11-3 and J is TRBJ1-4; 7 nucleotides line up with TRBD1. CDR1 is SGHNT, CDR2 YENEEA, per germline. CDR3 length: 15 residues. V lost 0 bases to trimming and J lost 3 bases; unmatched junction nucleotides: 1. In DNA, the CDR3 is TGTGCCAGCAGCTTAGACCAGGGGGCTAATGAAAAACTGTTTTTT. This translates into CASSLDQGANEKLFF.

This clone appeared a single time. The V and J genes are TRBV6-1 and TRBJ2-3; TRBD2 is a possible D gene (5 bases). V dropped 2 bases and J dropped 2 bases, with 17 bases sitting between them. CDR1 is MNHNS and CDR2 is SASEGT in the germline V gene. There are 17 residues in the CDR3. CDR3 sequence (DNA): TGTGCCAGCAGTGAATCCACGTCGGGATTGATCACAGATACGCAGTATTTT. Protein: CASSESTSGLITDTQYF.

This sequence joins TRBV12-3 or TRBV12-4 and TRBJ1-5; D is ambiguous. V lost 2 bases and J 4 bases, leaving 6 bases between the germline ends. The CDR3 extends over 13 amino acids. CDR3 bases: TGTGCCAGCAGTTTAAACCTAAATCAGCCCCAGCATTTT. It is translated as CASSLNLNQPQHF.

The chain couples TRBV6-1 to TRBJ1-2; 8 bases align to TRBD1. CDR3 length equals 16 residues. The trim removed 2 bases at V and 1 base at J, leaving 6 bases unmatched. CDR1 MNHNS and CDR2 SASEGT come from the germline V gene. The CDR3 sequence is CASSEQGTGLNYGYTF. CDR3 sequence (DNA): TGTGCCAGCAGTGAACAAGGGACAGGCCTTAACTATGGCTACACCTTC.

The rearrangement links TRBV19 to TRBJ1-6; tentative D call: TRBD1 (6 bases). V lost 1 base and J 6 bases, leaving 7 bases between the germline ends. The germline V gene encodes CDR1 LNHDA and CDR2 SQIVND (reference sequence). This CDR3 spans 14 amino acids. CDR3 region: CASSIVGGNSPLHF. CDR3 in DNA: TGTGCCAGTAGTATAGTAGGGGGTAATTCACCCCTCCACTTT. Using reference TRBV19 and TRBJ1-6 for the parts outside the CDR3, the full variable domain is DGGITQSPKYLFRKEGQNVTLSCEQNLNHDAMYWYRQDPGQGLRLIYYSQIVNDFQKGDIAEGYSVSREKKESFPLTVTSAQKNPTAFYLCASSIVGGNSPLHFGNGTRLTVT.

This clone is labeled medium-sized. The genes are TRBV10-3 and TRBJ2-3; 16 nucleotides align to TRBD2. The J segment lost 0 bases and the V segment lost 6 bases, leaving 3 bases of the junction unmatched. CDR1 is ENHRY, CDR2 SYGVKD, per germline. The CDR3 spans 17 residues. The CDR3 sequence: CAISGTSGGVSTDTQYF. The DNA for the CDR3 is TGTGCCATCAGCGGGACTAGCGGGGGGGTTAGCACAGATACGCAGTATTTT.

CDR3 coding DNA: TGTGCCAGCTTCCGGGGCAATGAGCAGTTCTTC. Encoded protein: CASFRGNEQFF. The chain is built from TRBV27 and TRBJ2-1; a possible D gene is TRBD2 (5 bases). The V gene lost 8 bases and the J gene lost 6 bases, with 8 bases spanning the gap. The CDR3 extends over 11 amino acids. From germline, CDR1 is MNHEY and CDR2 SMNVEV (reference sequence).

The V call is TRBV6-5, the J call TRBJ1-2; tentative D call: TRBD1 (5 bases). The ends were cut back, 2 bases at V and 4 bases at J, with 11 bases in the middle. CDR1 is MNHEY and CDR2 is SVGAGI in the germline V gene. The CDR3 spans 14 residues. The CDR3 region has the DNA TGTGCCAGCAGTTACGGGGCAGGCCGCTATGGCTACACCTTC. Translating it yields CASSYGAGRYGYTF.

The chain uses TRBV6-5 and TRBJ1-1; D is possibly TRBD1 (5 bases). V lost 6 bases and J 1 base, leaving 6 bases between the germline ends. This CDR3 region has 12 residues. The germline V gene has CDR1 MNHEY and CDR2 SVGAGI. The CDR3 DNA is TGTGCCAGCAGCAGGGCGAACACTGAAGCTTTCTTT. As protein: CASSRANTEAFF.

This clone was seen a handful of times. This chain joins TRBV9 and TRBJ2-5, with 7 bases fitting TRBD1. V was clipped by 0 bases and J by 5 bases; unmatched bases: 10. CDR3 size: 16 residues. Looked up from germline, CDR1 is SGDLS and CDR2 is YYNGEE. DNA of the CDR3: TGTGCCAGCAGCGTAGCGCCCCGGACAGGTCGGGAGACCCAGTACTTC. Translating it yields CASSVAPRTGRETQYF.